Included here is one T cell receptor beta chain sequence, with context. This entry is derived from a study of T cell changes during pregnancy in multiple sclerosis. Measured with immunoSEQ multiplex PCR; TCRdb has only the in-frame clones, and not every one. Among roughly 40,000 clones, about 92% were seen once, and the ten largest hold 10% to 15%. This TCR came from a female donor with multiple sclerosis, enrolled in a pregnancy study. The sample in question was CD8+ T cells from peripheral blood mononuclear cells, obtained in the first trimester of pregnancy.

In DNA form, the CDR3 reads TGTGCCAGCAGCTTAGTTACGGGACTCCGGAGCTCCTATAATTCACCCCTCCACTTT. This codes for CASSLVTGLRSSYNSPLHF. The chain carries TRBV11-2 and TRBJ1-6; tentatively, D is TRBD1 (5 bases). Trimming took 1 base from V and 0 from J, leaving 16 bases between them. The germline V gene has CDR1 SGHAT and CDR2 FQNNGV. The CDR3 runs 19 residues.